A single TCR beta chain is shown here with its context. Its cognate antigen has yet to be identified. The sample holds no much larger clone one base away, and base qualities are not on file. The record originates from a study of shared clonotypes between healthy human individuals (dated by TCRdb to 2019 to 2021). With regard to the full study: The cohort comprised a couple of women and a few men aged 18 to 49 years. To estimate repertoire size and how much clonotype sharing occurs between individuals, the study deeply sequenced the blood TCR repertoires of about five healthy adults. Different laboratories and diverse techniques were used to prepare libraries and sequence TCR repertoires, to increase sequencing depth and limit assay-specific biases. Per donor, leukapheresis produced somewhere between about 0.94 and 8.9 billion PBMCs.

Using the deep immunoSEQ assay, TCR CDR3 regions were amplified from genomic DNA by multiplex PCR. For each cell subset, the extracted genomic DNA was distributed evenly across all wells of several immunoSEQ 96-well plates, and each plate served as one replicate. Each replicate PCR for unsorted PBMC received approximately 300 ng genomic DNA, equal to about 30,000 T cell genomes. Ten immunoSEQ deep assay plates were used to sequence unsorted PBMC genomic DNA. Purified libraries were measured with a Qubit 3.0 fluorometer, size-checked on a Bioanalyzer 2100, and measured again with the KAPA Library Quantification kit. Each immunoSEQ 96-well plate was sequenced on its own single-read 150-cycle Illumina NextSeq 550 flow cell. Concerning the study's data processing: Because only junctional sequences without quality scores were contained in the immunoSEQ output, filtering matching that applied to full-length reads could not be performed. Sequences were annotated with PyIR, a Python wrapper for IgBLAST v1.9, and V/J genes and CDR3 were assigned using IMGT germline references. Any read was removed if the V/J assignment was weak (E-value above 1e-6), the CDR3 was missing, or the read contained stop codons, out-of-frame junctions, or ambiguous translated residues. V3J clonotypes were defined as sequences sharing an identical inferred V gene, J gene, and CDR3 amino acid sequence. Percentage overlap between repertoires was calculated by dividing the number of shared unique clonotypes by the size of the smaller repertoire. Repertoire richness was assessed with RTK rarefaction, the Chao1 estimator, and Recon v2.1 estimates of unobserved clonotypes. In its TCRdb copy, this immuneACCESS table keeps in-frame sequences only and misses some clones. Where compared with another copy, unresolved V genes explain less than half of these, and the others have no known cause. V and J calls and clone size are copied from that table; D and trimming were computed from the DNA. The sample table shows approximately 500,000 clones, and 79% are seen once. Over 10% of the sample is taken by the ten largest.

V lost 6 bases and J lost 0 bases; the stretch between them is 9 bases long. CDR1 and CDR2 are drawn from the germline V gene (reference sequence): MNHEY, SMNVEV. Inclusive of the bounding cysteine and phenylalanine, the CDR3 is 14 residues long. Kept here is only the CDR3 DNA, which spans 42 bases and is read in frame from base 1. General findings and caveats noted by the study authors: Pairwise subsampling led to the expectation that sequencing depth would affect the degree of clonotype sharing among donors. The small number of donors limited the genetic and exposure-history diversity represented. Only blood was sampled, and tissue TCR repertoires likely differ from those in blood.

The donors were healthy, HIV-negative adults who had no recently reported acute infections or vaccinations. Every donor was a Caucasian adult residing in Nashville, Tennessee, USA. In the unsorted samples, approximately 82 million PBMCs were counted, and genomic DNA was extracted using the QIAamp DNA Blood Mini kit. After blood collection by leukapheresis, PBMCs were isolated using Ficoll-Histopaque density gradient centrifugation and then cryopreserved in the vapor phase of liquid nitrogen. The rearranged segments are TRBV27 and TRBJ2-1, with the D gene not clear enough to name. The sequenced sample was PBMCs. This TCR was recovered from a woman in her 40s in good health. Some clones in this sample may be carry-over from other donors' samples. The bases read TGTGCCAGCAGCCTACTAAGCTCCTACAATGAGCAGTTCTTC. Its coded protein is CASSLLSSYNEQFF.